What follows are 12 T cell receptor beta chains derived from one specimen sequenced in a study of blood T cells in healthy people across ages. It was with a sample-barcoded 5' primer and a J-beta primer mix that a second PCR of about 6 to 12 cycles was run. Via MiXCR, TCRdb re-called the 5' RACE reads, giving one row per CDR3 protein. The data show 700,000 to 850,000 distinct CDR3 sequences, with roughly 50% seen just once and approximately 41% held by the top ten. Sample: blood. All receptors derive from a man aged 80 or over in good health.

This clonotype turned up a few times. This chain joins TRBV9 and TRBJ2-1; TRBD2 matches 7 bases. Germline-derived CDR1 and CDR2 are SGDLS and YYNGEE. CDR3 length: 14 residues. Trimming cost V 4 bases and J 10 bases; bases outside gene matches: 11. The CDR3 reads CASSPPWGGQEQFF. The CDR3 coding sequence is TGTGCCAGCAGCCCTCCTTGGGGAGGGCAGGAGCAGTTCTTC.

CDR3 protein: CASSSVGRRLWEQYF. The CDR3 DNA sequence: TGTGCCAGCAGCTCAGTAGGACGGAGACTGTGGGAGCAGTACTTC. The chain is built from TRBV3-1 and TRBJ2-7; no firm D call. V was trimmed by 5 bases and J by 7 bases, leaving 21 bases between them. The CDR3 loop spans 15 amino acids. The germline V gene encodes CDR1 LGHDT and CDR2 YNNKEL (reference sequence).

This chain connects TRBV20-1 to TRBJ2-7; TRBD2 aligns across 7 bases. The CDR3 has 15 amino acids. The germline V gene has CDR1 DFQATT and CDR2 SNEGSKA (reference sequence). Trimming took 1 base from V and 7 from J; bases not matched to a gene: 13. The CDR3 spells CSARGGAGWYNEQYF. CDR3 DNA sequence: TGCAGTGCTAGAGGTGGAGCGGGGTGGTACAATGAGCAGTACTTC.

The chain has TRBV20-1 and TRBJ1-6; D is perhaps TRBD1 (5 bases). Germline CDR1 reads DFQATT; CDR2 reads SNEGSKA (reference sequence). V lost 3 bases, J lost 8 bases, and 17 bases lay in between. The CDR3 runs 15 residues. CDR3 in DNA: TGCAGTGCTAGCGGGGCCAGTGAGACTTATTCACCCCTCCACTTT. Its translation: CSASGASETYSPLHF.

This clonotype was seen once. V is TRBV7-3 and J is TRBJ2-7; weak D call: TRBD1 (7 bases). Between the trimmed V and J ends, which lost 4 bases and 7 bases, there was a span of 23 bases. Per germline, CDR1 SGHTA and CDR2 FQGTGA. This CDR3 comprises 16 residues. CDR3 residues: CASSSFGQAGYNEQYF. CDR3 coding DNA: TGTGCCAGCAGCTCCTTCGGACAGGCGGGGTACAATGAGCAGTACTTC.

The J gene is TRBJ2-1, the V gene TRBV20-1, with 8 nucleotides matching TRBD1. The CDR3 runs to 16 residues. CDR1 DFQATT and CDR2 SNEGSKA come from the germline V gene (reference sequence). The V gene end was trimmed by 3 bases and the J gene end by 0 bases; junction bases not matched to a gene: 7. CDR3 sequence: CSARGTGLSSYNEQFF. As DNA, the CDR3 is TGCAGTGCTAGGGGGACAGGTCTGAGCTCCTACAATGAGCAGTTCTTC.

The chain couples TRBV7-8 to TRBJ2-1, with 12 bases fitting TRBD2. This CDR3 spans 16 amino acids. V was clipped by 5 bases and J by 4 bases; unmatched bases: 6. Germline-derived CDR1 and CDR2 are SGHVS and FQNEAQ. The CDR3 sequence: CASSTLTSGRYNEQFF. The CDR3 DNA reads TGTGCCAGCAGCACCCTGACTAGCGGGAGATACAATGAGCAGTTCTTC. The whole variable domain, filled in from reference TRBV7-8 and TRBJ2-1, reads GAGVSQSPRYKVAKRGQDVALRCDPISGHVSLFWYQQALGQGPEFLTYFQNEAQLDKSGLPSDRFFAERPEGSVSTLKIQRTQQEDSAVYLCASSTLTSGRYNEQFFGPGTRLTVL.

V and J are TRBV9 and TRBJ2-1; D gene ambiguous. The end of the DNA fits TRBJ2-7 better, so the J call may be wrong. In germline, CDR1 is SGDLS, CDR2 YYNGEE. The CDR3 is 15 residues long. CDR3 bases: TGTGCCAGCAACGCGCTAGGAGCCCTATACAATGAGCAGTACTTC. This gives the protein CASNALGALYNEQYF.

This clonotype turned up a few times. The chain links TRBV10-3 to TRBJ1-2; no reliable D call. V shed 0 bases and J shed 4 bases, with 9 bases lying between them. In germline, CDR1 is ENHRY, CDR2 SYGVKD. The CDR3 totals 14 residues. The DNA for the CDR3 is TGTGCCATCAGTGAGTCTATGGACTTCTATGGCTACACCTTC. Protein: CAISESMDFYGYTF.

This clonotype has a handful of counts. This chain joins TRBV29-1 and TRBJ1-1; D gene ambiguous. CDR3 length: 13 residues. The germline V gene encodes CDR1 SQVTM and CDR2 ANQGSEA. V lost 5 bases, J lost 4 bases, and 14 bases lay in between. CDR3 sequence (DNA): TGCAGCGTTACCCCACGACTCGGCACTGAAGCTTTCTTT. Translation: CSVTPRLGTEAFF.

The rearrangement links TRBV20-1 to TRBJ2-7; no clear D. CDR3 size: 13 residues. The V end was cut by 6 bases, the J end by 2 bases, with 14 bases between. CDR1 DFQATT and CDR2 SNEGSKA come from the germline V gene (reference sequence). DNA of the CDR3: TGCAGTGCCCCAGGCGGCGGAACCTACGAGCAGTACTTC. This codes for CSAPGGGTYEQYF.

The CDR3 bases are TGTGCCAGCAGCCCGGGACTAGCGGGAGCCAGATACGCGTATTTT. Translating gives CASSPGLAGARYAYF. The chain combines TRBV3-1 with TRBJ2-3; TRBD2 matches at 14 bases. CDR1 and CDR2 from the germline V gene are LGHDT and YNNKEL (reference sequence). There are 15 residues in the CDR3. V was clipped by 4 bases and J by 14 bases; unmatched bases: 11.